This T cell receptor beta chain was identified during a study of shared clonotypes between healthy human individuals. Overall study: Two women and three men aged 18 to 49 served as donors. The study's findings and limits: Only blood was sampled, and tissue TCR repertoires likely differ from blood ones.

This was a deep-level run. Some clones are missing from TCRdb's copy, which holds only in-frame ones; the method was immunoSEQ multiplex PCR. The sample records 2,100,000 or so clones, around 95% being singletons. On this clone: The antigen remains unidentified.

The CDR3 sequence is 15 residues long. Losses at the gene ends were 3 bases for V and 9 bases for J; bases not matched to a gene: 6. From germline, CDR1 is LNHDA and CDR2 SQIVND (reference sequence). This clonotype originated in a man between 18 and 29 years old in good health. Specimen: naive CD4+ T cells sorted from blood. The subset is: CD45RA+ positively selected. The chain joins TRBV19 to TRBJ1-6; 9 nucleotides agree with TRBD1. This chain's CDR3 is CASSMGDRVASPLHF. The CDR3, as DNA: TGTGCCAGTAGTATGGGGGACAGGGTGGCTTCACCCCTCCACTTT.